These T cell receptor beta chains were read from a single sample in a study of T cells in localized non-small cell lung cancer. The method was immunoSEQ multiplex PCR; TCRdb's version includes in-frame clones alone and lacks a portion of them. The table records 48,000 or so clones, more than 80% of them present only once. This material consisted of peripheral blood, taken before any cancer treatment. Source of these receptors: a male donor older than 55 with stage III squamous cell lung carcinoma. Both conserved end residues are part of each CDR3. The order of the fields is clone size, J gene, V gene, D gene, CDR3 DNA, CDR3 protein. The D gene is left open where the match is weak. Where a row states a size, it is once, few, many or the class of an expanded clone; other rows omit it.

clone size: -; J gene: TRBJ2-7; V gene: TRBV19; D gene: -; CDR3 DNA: TGTGCCAGTAGTATGGGCAGCAGCCTCTACGAGCAGTACTTC; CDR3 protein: CASSMGSSLYEQYF
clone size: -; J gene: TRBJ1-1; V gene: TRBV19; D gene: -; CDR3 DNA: TGTGCCAGTAGCCTACTCGGAGATAGGGGAGGTACTGAAGCTTTCTTT; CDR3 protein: CASSLLGDRGGTEAFF
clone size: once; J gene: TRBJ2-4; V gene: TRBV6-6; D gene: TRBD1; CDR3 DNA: TGTGCCACCCTAGGACAGGGGAAAAACATTCAGTACTTC; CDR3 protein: CATLGQGKNIQYF
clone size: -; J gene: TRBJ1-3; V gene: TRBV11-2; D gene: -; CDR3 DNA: TGTGCCAGCAGCGCGAGAGGACACCTCTCTGGAAACACCATATATTTT; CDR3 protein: CASSARGHLSGNTIYF
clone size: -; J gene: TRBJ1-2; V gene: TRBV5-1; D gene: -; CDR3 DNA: TGCGCCAGCACGGCGCCAGGATCGCATGGCTACACCTTC; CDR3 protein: CASTAPGSHGYTF
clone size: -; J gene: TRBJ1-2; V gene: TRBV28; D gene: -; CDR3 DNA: TGTGCCAGCAACCCCGGGAGTCTAGGCTACACCTTC; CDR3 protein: CASNPGSLGYTF
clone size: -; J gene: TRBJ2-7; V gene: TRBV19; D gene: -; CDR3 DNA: TGTGCCAGTAGTACCCCGGGCTACGAGCAGTACTTC; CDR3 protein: CASSTPGYEQYF
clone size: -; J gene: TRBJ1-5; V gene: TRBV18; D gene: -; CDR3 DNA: TGTGCCAGCTCACCGACCTGGGGGTCGGGCAATCAGCCCCAGCATTTT; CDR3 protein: CASSPTWGSGNQPQHF
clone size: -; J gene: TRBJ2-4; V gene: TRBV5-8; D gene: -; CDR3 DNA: TGTGCCAGCAGCTTTGACCACGTCGCCAAAAACATTCAGTACTTC; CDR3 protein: CASSFDHVAKNIQYF
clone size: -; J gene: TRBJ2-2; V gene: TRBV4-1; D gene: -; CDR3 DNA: TGCGCCAGCAGCCAACCAGGGGTCACCGGGGAGCTGTTTTTT; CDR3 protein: CASSQPGVTGELFF
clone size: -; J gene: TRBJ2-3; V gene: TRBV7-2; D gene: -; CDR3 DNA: TGTGCCAGCGGCGACTTGAACTCAGATACGCAGTATTTT; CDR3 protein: CASGDLNSDTQYF
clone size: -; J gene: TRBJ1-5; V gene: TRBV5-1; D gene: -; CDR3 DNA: TGCGCCAGCAGCGCCGGGACCGCAGATCAGCCCCAGCATTTT; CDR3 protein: CASSAGTADQPQHF
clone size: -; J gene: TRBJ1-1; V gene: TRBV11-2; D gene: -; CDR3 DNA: TGTGCCAGCAGTTCCGAAATTGGACAGCCGAACACTGAAGCTTTCTTT; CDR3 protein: CASSSEIGQPNTEAFF
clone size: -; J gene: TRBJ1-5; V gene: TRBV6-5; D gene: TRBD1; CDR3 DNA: TGTGCCAGCAGTTTCTCCGGGACAGAAAGTCAGCCCCAGCATTTT; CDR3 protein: CASSFSGTESQPQHF
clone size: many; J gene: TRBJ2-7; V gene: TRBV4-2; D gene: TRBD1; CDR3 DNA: TGTGCCAGCAGCCAAGCTACAGGGGGTACCTACGAGCAGTACTTC; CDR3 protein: CASSQATGGTYEQYF
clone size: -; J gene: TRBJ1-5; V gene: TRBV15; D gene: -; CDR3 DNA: TGTGCCACCAGCAGAGTTGGGGAGCAGCCCCAGCATTTT; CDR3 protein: CATSRVGEQPQHF
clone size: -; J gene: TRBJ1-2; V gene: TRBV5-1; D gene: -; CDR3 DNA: TGCGCCAGCAGCCAGGGGACAAACTATGGCTACACCTTC; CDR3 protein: CASSQGTNYGYTF
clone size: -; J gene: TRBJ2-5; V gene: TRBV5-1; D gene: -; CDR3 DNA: TGCGCCAGCAGCTCCGGACAGTTACAAGAGACCCAGTACTTC; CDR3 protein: CASSSGQLQETQYF
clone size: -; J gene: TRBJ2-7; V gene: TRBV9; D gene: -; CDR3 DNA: TGTGCCAGCAGCGGGGGGACGCACTCCTACGAGCAGTACTTC; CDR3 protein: CASSGGTHSYEQYF
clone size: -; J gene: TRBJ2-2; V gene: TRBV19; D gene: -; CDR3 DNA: TGTGCCAGTAGCCTCGGACAAATGAACACCGGGGAGCTGTTTTTT; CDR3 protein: CASSLGQMNTGELFF
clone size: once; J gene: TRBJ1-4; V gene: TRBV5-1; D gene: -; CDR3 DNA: TGCGCCAGCAGCTGGGAAAGAGCAGGTGAAAAACTGTTTTTT; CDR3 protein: CASSWERAGEKLFF
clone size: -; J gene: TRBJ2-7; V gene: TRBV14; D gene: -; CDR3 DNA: TGTGCCAGCAGCCAAGCAACCTTCGGCGAGCAGTACTTC; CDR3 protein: CASSQATFGEQYF
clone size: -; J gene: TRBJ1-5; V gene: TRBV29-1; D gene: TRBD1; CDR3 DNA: TGCAGCGTGCGACAGGGGAAGCAGCCCCAGCATTTT; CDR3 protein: CSVRQGKQPQHF
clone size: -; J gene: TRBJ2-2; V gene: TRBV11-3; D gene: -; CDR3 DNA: TGTGCCAGCAGCCCTAGTGGCCTAGTGGGTACCGGGGAGCTGTTTTTT; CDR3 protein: CASSPSGLVGTGELFF
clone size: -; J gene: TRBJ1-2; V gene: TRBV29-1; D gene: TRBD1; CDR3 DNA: TGCAGCTTTACAGGGGGTGGTCGCGGCTACACCTTC; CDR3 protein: CSFTGGGRGYTF
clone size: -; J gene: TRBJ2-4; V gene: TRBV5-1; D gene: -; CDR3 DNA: TGCGCCAGCAGCTTGCGCCAGGGGCTAGCCAAAAACATTCAGTACTTC; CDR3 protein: CASSLRQGLAKNIQYF
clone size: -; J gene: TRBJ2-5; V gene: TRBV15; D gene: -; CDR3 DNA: TGTGCCACCAGCAGAGATCGTGGGGTCCAAGAGACCCAGTACTTC; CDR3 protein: CATSRDRGVQETQYF
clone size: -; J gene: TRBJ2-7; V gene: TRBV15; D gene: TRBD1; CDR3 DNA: TGTGCCACCAGCAGGGAGTCAGGACAGGGGAAATTCTACGAGCAGTACTTC; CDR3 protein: CATSRESGQGKFYEQYF
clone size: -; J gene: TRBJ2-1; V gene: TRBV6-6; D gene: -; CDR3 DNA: TGTGCCAGCAGTTTGGGGGCTTTAGAGCAGTTCTTC; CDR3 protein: CASSLGALEQFF
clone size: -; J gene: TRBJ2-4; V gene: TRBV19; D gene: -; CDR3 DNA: TGTGCCAGTAGTATCTCGAACAGAAATCAAAACATTCAGTACTTC; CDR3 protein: CASSISNRNQNIQYF
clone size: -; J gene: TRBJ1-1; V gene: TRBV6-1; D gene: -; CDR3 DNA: TGTGCCAGCAGTGAAGCGCGAGGGGCGACTGAAGCTTTCTTT; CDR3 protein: CASSEARGATEAFF
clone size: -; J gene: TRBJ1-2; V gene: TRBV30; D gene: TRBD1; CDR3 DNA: TGTGCCTGGAGTATGGACAGGGGAGGGGAGTACACCTTC; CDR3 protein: CAWSMDRGGEYTF
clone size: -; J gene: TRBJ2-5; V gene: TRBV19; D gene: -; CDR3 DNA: TGTGCCAGTAGTACGGGACCCACCTCCCCAGAGACCCAGTACTTC; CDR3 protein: CASSTGPTSPETQYF
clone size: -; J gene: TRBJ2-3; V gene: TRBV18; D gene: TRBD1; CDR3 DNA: TGTGCCAGCTCACAACCGGGACAGGGCGGGGGAGATACGCAGTATTTT; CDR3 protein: CASSQPGQGGGDTQYF
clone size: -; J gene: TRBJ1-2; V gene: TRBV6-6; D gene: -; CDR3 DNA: TGTGCCAGCACCCAGCCCGAGGGCTATGGCTACACCTTC; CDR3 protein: CASTQPEGYGYTF
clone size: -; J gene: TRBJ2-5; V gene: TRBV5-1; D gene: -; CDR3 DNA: TGCGCCAGCAGCTTGGGACCCACGAGGGTGGGAGAGACCCAGTACTTC; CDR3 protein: CASSLGPTRVGETQYF
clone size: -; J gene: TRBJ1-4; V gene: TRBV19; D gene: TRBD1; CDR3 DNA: TGTGCCAGTAGACAGACCGGGACAGGGGTTGAAAAACTGTTTTTT; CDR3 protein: CASRQTGTGVEKLFF
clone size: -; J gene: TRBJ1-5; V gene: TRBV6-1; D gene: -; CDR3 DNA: TGTGCCAGCTCAGGCGAAGTCAATCAGCCCCAGCATTTT; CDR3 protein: CASSGEVNQPQHF
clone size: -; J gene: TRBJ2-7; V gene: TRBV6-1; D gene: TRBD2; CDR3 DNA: TGTGCCAGCAGTGGGGGGACTAGCGTTAACACTGAGCAGTACTTC; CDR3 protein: CASSGGTSVNTEQYF
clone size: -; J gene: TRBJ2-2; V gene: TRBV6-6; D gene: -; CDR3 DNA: TGTGCCAGCACCACCCACTGGTCAGCGAACACCGGGGAGCTGTTTTTT; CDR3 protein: CASTTHWSANTGELFF
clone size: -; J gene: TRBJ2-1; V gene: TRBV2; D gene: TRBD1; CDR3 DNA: TGTGCCAGCAGACTGACAGGGTCAGATGCAGATGAGCAGTTCTTC; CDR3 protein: CASRLTGSDADEQFF
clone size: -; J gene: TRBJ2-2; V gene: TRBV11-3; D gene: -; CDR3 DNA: TGTGCCAGCAGCTTAGTGGGGACCCCGAACACCGGGGAGCTGTTTTTT; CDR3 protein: CASSLVGTPNTGELFF
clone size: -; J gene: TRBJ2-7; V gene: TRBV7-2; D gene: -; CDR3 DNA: TGTGCCAGCAGCTTCGGTCAAGCCTACGAGCAGTACTTC; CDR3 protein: CASSFGQAYEQYF
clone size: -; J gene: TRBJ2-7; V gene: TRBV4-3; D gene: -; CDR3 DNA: TGCGCCAGCAGCCAAACATACTCCTACGAGCAGTACTTC; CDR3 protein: CASSQTYSYEQYF
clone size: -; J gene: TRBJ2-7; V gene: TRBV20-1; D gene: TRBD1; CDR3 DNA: TGCAGTGCACCGACAGGGGCCGAGCAGTACTTC; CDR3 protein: CSAPTGAEQYF
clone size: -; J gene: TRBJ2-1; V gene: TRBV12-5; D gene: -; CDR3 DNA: TGTGCTAGTGGTTTGGTCGGCAATGAGCAGTTCTTC; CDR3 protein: CASGLVGNEQFF
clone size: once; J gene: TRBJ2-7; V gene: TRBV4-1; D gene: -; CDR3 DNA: TGCGCCAGCAGCCCGAGTGTCTCACAGGTTTACCTCGGATTC; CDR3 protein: CASSPSVSQVYLGF
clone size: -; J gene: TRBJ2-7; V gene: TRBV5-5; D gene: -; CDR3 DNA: TGTGCCAGCAGCCGGGTAGGGGCCGAGCAGTACTTC; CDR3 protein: CASSRVGAEQYF
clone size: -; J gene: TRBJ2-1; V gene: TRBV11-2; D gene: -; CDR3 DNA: TGTGCCAGCAGCTTAGATTCCCGGACCGGGGCTGAGCAGTTCTTC; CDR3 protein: CASSLDSRTGAEQFF
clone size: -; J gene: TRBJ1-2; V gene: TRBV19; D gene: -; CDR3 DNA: TGTGCCAGTAGTATAGGCTTCAGGGGAGCTAACTATGGCTACACCTTC; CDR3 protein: CASSIGFRGANYGYTF